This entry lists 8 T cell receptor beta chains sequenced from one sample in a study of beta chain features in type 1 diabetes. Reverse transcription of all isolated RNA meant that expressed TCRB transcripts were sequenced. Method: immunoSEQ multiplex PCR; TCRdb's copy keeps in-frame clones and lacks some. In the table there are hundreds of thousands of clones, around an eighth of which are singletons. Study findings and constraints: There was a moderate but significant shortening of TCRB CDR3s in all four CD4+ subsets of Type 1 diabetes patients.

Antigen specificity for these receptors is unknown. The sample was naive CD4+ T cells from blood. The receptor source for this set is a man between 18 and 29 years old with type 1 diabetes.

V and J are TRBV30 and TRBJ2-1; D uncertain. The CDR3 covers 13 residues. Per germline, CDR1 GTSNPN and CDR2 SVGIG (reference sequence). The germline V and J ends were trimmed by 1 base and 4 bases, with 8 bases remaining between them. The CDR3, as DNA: TGTGCCTGGAGTGCTGGACCTTACAATGAGCAGTTCTTC. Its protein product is CAWSAGPYNEQFF.

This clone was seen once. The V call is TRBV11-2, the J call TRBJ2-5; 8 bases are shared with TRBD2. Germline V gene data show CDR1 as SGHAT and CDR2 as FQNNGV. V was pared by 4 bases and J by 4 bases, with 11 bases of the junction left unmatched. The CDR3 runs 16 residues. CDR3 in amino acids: CASSSGGPMPGETQYF. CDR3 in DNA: TGTGCCAGCAGCTCGGGGGGGCCGATGCCAGGAGAGACCCAGTACTTC.

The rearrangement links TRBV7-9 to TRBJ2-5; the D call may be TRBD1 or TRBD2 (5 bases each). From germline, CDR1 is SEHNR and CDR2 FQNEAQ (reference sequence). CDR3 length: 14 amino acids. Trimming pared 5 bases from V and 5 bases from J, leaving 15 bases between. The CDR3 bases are TGTGCCAGCAGCCCCCAGGGAGTAGGGGAGACCCAGTACTTC. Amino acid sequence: CASSPQGVGETQYF.

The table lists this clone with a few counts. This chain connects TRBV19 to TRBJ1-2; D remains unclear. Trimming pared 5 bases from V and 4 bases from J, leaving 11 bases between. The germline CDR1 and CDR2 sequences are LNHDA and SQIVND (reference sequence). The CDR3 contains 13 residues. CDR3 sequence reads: CASSGSALYGYTF. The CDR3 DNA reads TGTGCCAGTAGTGGGTCGGCGCTCTATGGCTACACCTTC. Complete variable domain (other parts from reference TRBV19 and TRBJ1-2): DGGITQSPKYLFRKEGQNVTLSCEQNLNHDAMYWYRQDPGQGLRLIYYSQIVNDFQKGDIAEGYSVSREKKESFPLTVTSAQKNPTAFYLCASSGSALYGYTFGSGTRLTVV.

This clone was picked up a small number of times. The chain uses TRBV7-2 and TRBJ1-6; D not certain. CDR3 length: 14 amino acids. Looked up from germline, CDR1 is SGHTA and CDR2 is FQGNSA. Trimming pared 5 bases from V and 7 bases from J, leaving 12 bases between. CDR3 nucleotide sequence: TGTGCCAGCAGCCAAGTAAGAAGGAATTCACCCCTCCACTTT. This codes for CASSQVRRNSPLHF. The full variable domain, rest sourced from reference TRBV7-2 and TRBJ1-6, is GAGVSQSPSNKVTEKGKDVELRCDPISGHTALYWYRQSLGQGLEFLIYFQGNSAPDKSGLPSDRFSAERTGGSVSTLTIQRTQQEDSAVYLCASSQVRRNSPLHFGNGTRLTVT.

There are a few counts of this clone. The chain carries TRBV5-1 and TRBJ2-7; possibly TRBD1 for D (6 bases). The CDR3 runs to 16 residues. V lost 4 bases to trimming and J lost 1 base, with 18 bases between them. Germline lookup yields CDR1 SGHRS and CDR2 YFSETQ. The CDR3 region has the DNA TGCGCCAGCAGCATGGACAGCCCGACAGTATCCTACGAGCAGTACTTC. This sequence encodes CASSMDSPTVSYEQYF.

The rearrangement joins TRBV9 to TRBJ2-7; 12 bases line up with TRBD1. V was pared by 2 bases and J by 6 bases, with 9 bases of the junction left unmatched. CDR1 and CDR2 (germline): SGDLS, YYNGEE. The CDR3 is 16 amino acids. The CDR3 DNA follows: TGTGCCAGCAGCGTTTCTCCCGGGACAGGGGGCGGCGAGCAGTACTTC. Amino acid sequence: CASSVSPGTGGGEQYF.

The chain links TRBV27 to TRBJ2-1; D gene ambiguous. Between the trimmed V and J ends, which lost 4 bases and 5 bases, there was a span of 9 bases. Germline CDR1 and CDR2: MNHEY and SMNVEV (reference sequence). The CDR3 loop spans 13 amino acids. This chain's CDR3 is CASSSYSDNEQFF. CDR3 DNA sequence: TGTGCCAGCAGTTCGTACAGTGACAATGAGCAGTTCTTC.